These 32 T cell receptor beta chains originate from one sample sequenced in a study of OX40 agonist ivuxolimab in advanced cancers. Only in-frame clones appear in the TCRdb table, and some are missing; sequencing was by immunoSEQ multiplex PCR. Of about 60,000 clones in the sample, roughly 90% were seen once. This material consisted of CD4+ or CD8+ T cells sorted from blood, taken in a trial of the OX40 agonist ivuxolimab. These receptor sequences come from an adult with an advanced solid tumor such as melanoma, head and neck, liver or kidney cancer.

V and J are TRBV6-6 and TRBJ1-3; perhaps TRBD1 as D (6 bases). The V gene lost 6 bases and the J gene lost 0 bases, with 12 bases spanning the gap. Germline V CDR1 and CDR2: MNHNY, SVGAGI (reference sequence). This CDR3 is 15 amino acids long. CDR3 residues: CASRPTGASGNTIYF. The CDR3 DNA is TGTGCCAGCAGACCGACAGGCGCCTCTGGAAACACCATATATTTT.

This clone occurred once. The V call is TRBV28, the J call TRBJ2-3; 9 nucleotides align to TRBD2. Germline CDR1 and CDR2: MDHEN and SYDVKM. Trimming cost V 2 bases and J 3 bases; bases outside gene matches: 15. The CDR3 is 19 amino acids. CDR3 sequence (DNA): TGTGCCAGCAGTTTAAAACTAAGCGGCGGGAGCGGGGGGACAGATACGCAGTATTTT. Protein product: CASSLKLSGGSGGTDTQYF.

In its sample, this clone was seen a few times. The CDR3 DNA is TGTGCCAGCAGCTTAGGCCCAGCGGGAGGAGATGAGCAGTTCTTC. Translated, it gives CASSLGPAGGDEQFF. This chain links TRBV7-6 with TRBJ2-1; 9 bases align to TRBD2. The CDR3 length is 15 residues. Germline trimming cut 1 base from V and 8 bases from J; bases unmatched to any gene: 6. Looked up from germline, CDR1 is SGHVS and CDR2 is FNYEAQ.

The rearrangement links TRBV28 to TRBJ2-1; 11 bases match TRBD2. CDR1 is MDHEN, CDR2 SYDVKM, per germline. This CDR3 has 15 residues. Unmatched junction bases numbered 9, after V lost 7 bases and J lost 7 bases. CDR3 amino acids: CASTHSGLAANEQFF. CDR3 nucleotide sequence: TGTGCCAGCACCCACTCGGGACTAGCGGCTAATGAGCAGTTCTTC.

This clone appeared a single time. This rearrangement joins TRBV6-6 to TRBJ1-2; D is possibly TRBD1 (5 bases). CDR3 length: 14 residues. Trimming stripped 6 bases from V and 7 bases from J, with 18 bases between. The germline V gene encodes CDR1 MNHNY and CDR2 SVGAGI (reference sequence). CDR3 bases: TGTGCCAGCAGATTCGTGGCAGGGCTTTCTGGCTACACCTTC. Protein sequence: CASRFVAGLSGYTF.

The chain has TRBV29-1 and TRBJ2-4, with 8 positions matching TRBD1. V lost 7 bases to trimming and J lost 6 bases; unmatched junction nucleotides: 5. The CDR3 runs to 12 residues. From germline, CDR1 is SQVTM and CDR2 ANQGSEA. CDR3 sequence reads: CSAIGQGNIQYF. CDR3 coding DNA: TGCAGCGCCATCGGACAGGGAAACATTCAGTACTTC.

The chain recombines TRBV18 with TRBJ1-1; perhaps TRBD1 as D (6 bases). Germline CDR1 KGHSH, CDR2 LQKENI. V was clipped by 3 bases and J by 2 bases, with 16 bases between them. This CDR3 contains 16 residues. CDR3 DNA: TGTGCCAGCTCACCCCACGAAATAGGGGGTAACACTGAAGCTTTCTTT. Translation gives CASSPHEIGGNTEAFF.

The rearrangement links TRBV2 to TRBJ2-5; D uncertain. The CDR3 totals 12 residues. Germline assignment: CDR1 SNHLY and CDR2 FYNNEI. Between the trimmed V and J ends, which lost 7 bases and 5 bases, there was a span of 11 bases. CDR3 sequence (DNA): TGTGCCAGCATTCGTTTCCGGGAGACCCAGTACTTC. It yields the protein CASIRFRETQYF.

This clone was picked up a small number of times. This chain links TRBV7-9 with TRBJ2-7; D is possibly TRBD2 (7 bases). The CDR3 loop spans 13 amino acids. Trimming took 3 bases from V and 6 from J, leaving 12 bases between them. CDR1 and CDR2 from the germline V gene are SEHNR and FQNEAQ (reference sequence). The CDR3 sequence is CASSLAGGAEQYF. The CDR3 DNA is TGTGCCAGCAGCTTGGCTGGGGGGGCCGAGCAGTACTTC.

This clone was recorded once. The genes are TRBV2 and TRBJ1-2, with D possibly TRBD1 on 6 matching bases. The CDR3 is 15 amino acids. The germline gives CDR1 SNHLY, CDR2 FYNNEI. V was trimmed by 5 bases and J by 0 bases, leaving 13 bases between them. This chain's CDR3 is CASSFKTGANYGYTF. The CDR3 region has the DNA TGTGCCAGCAGTTTCAAGACAGGAGCTAACTATGGCTACACCTTC.

The chain employs TRBV5-8 and TRBJ1-2; D is unclear. Germline lookup yields CDR1 SGHTS and CDR2 YDEGEE. V lost 4 bases and J 0 bases, leaving 4 bases between the germline ends. The CDR3 sequence is 12 residues long. CDR3 DNA sequence: TGTGCCAGCAGCGAATCTAACTATGGCTACACCTTC. Its protein product is CASSESNYGYTF. Drawing the rest from reference TRBV5-8 and TRBJ1-2, the complete variable domain is EAGVTQSPTHLIKTRGQQATLRCSPISGHTSVYWYQQALGLGLQFLLWYDEGEERNRGNFPPRFSGRQFPNYSSELNVNALELEDSALYLCASSESNYGYTFGSGTRLTVV.

This chain joins TRBV28 and TRBJ2-5, with 8 nucleotides matching TRBD2. The V gene end was trimmed by 2 bases and the J gene end by 6 bases; junction bases not matched to a gene: 11. This CDR3 is built from 16 residues. Germline V lookup: CDR1 MDHEN, CDR2 SYDVKM. For the CDR3, the DNA is TGTGCCAGCAGTTTACGGGGAGCGGGAGTCGGCAAGACCCAGTACTTC. Amino acid sequence: CASSLRGAGVGKTQYF.

J is TRBJ1-4 and V is TRBV5-1; 9 nucleotides match TRBD1. V lost 0 bases, J lost 4 bases, and 4 bases stayed unmatched. Germline assignment: CDR1 SGHRS and CDR2 YFSETQ. CDR3 length: 16 residues. This CDR3 reads CASSLGVTGGNEKLFF. CDR3 in DNA: TGCGCCAGCAGCTTGGGAGTGACAGGGGGTAATGAAAAACTGTTTTTT.

This clone was recorded only once. The chain uses TRBV5-1 and TRBJ2-3; D perhaps matches TRBD2 (6 bases). V lost 1 base and J lost 3, with 9 bases in between. Germline CDR1 reads SGHRS; CDR2 reads YFSETQ. The CDR3 runs 14 residues. CDR3 sequence (DNA): TGCGCCAGCAGCTTGTCGCGGGGAACAGATACGCAGTATTTT. Its translation is CASSLSRGTDTQYF.

The V gene is TRBV12-5, the J gene TRBJ2-2; D gene ambiguous. The CDR3 is 13 residues long. The V gene's germline CDR1 is LGHNT and CDR2 FRNRAP. Deletions cut 9 bases from V and 7 bases from J, with 15 bases between. The chain's CDR3 is CASELSTGGELFF. The CDR3 nucleotides read TGTGCTAGCGAACTCTCGACGGGCGGGGAGCTGTTTTTT.

The chain links TRBV7-3 to TRBJ2-3; D is unresolved. V lost 5 bases to trimming and J lost 2 bases, with 14 bases between them. The CDR3 sequence is 15 residues long. CDR1 is SGHTA, CDR2 FQGTGA, per germline. The CDR3 DNA reads TGTGCCAGCAGCCCAAGGGATAGATTCACAGATACGCAGTATTTT. This gives the protein CASSPRDRFTDTQYF.

Only one count was recorded for this clone. The chain is built from TRBV27 and TRBJ1-1; D may be TRBD1 (6 bases). Per the germline V gene, CDR1 is MNHEY and CDR2 is SMNVEV (reference sequence). Trimming pared 2 bases from V and 6 bases from J, leaving 10 bases between. The CDR3 spans 13 residues. This chain's CDR3 is CASSLTGFSEAFF. The CDR3 DNA sequence: TGTGCCAGCAGTTTAACAGGGTTCTCTGAAGCTTTCTTT.

V is TRBV5-1 and J is TRBJ2-3, with D tentatively TRBD2 (6 bases). V shed 2 bases and J shed 6 bases, with 13 bases lying between them. This CDR3 contains 14 residues. Looked up from germline, CDR1 is SGHRS and CDR2 is YFSETQ. The CDR3 coding sequence is TGCGCCAGCAGCTTATGGGGGGAAAGTGATACGCAGTATTTT. Translated: CASSLWGESDTQYF.

V usage is TRBV4-2 and J usage is TRBJ2-7; D not certain. V was clipped by 3 bases and J by 5 bases, with 17 bases between them. This CDR3 has 15 residues. CDR1 is LGHNA and CDR2 is YNFKEQ in the germline V gene. CDR3 nucleotides: TGTGCCAGCAGCCACGGACGAACTATTGAGGACGAGCAGTACTTC. Translation gives CASSHGRTIEDEQYF.

The chain has TRBV5-1 and TRBJ2-1; tentatively, D is TRBD2 (6 bases). V was trimmed by 4 bases and J by 3 bases, leaving 17 bases between them. The CDR3 is 16 amino acids. Germline CDR1 and CDR2: SGHRS and YFSETQ. The CDR3 loop is CASSPKEGLGYNEQFF. The CDR3 bases are TGCGCCAGCAGCCCTAAGGAGGGCCTCGGCTACAATGAGCAGTTCTTC.

The chain is built from TRBV9 and TRBJ1-3; D gene ambiguous. Germline values: CDR1 SGDLS, CDR2 YYNGEE. The CDR3 has 15 amino acids. The V end lost 4 bases, the J end lost 2 bases, and 13 bases lay between the germline ends. The CDR3 here is CASSSPVTTGNTIYF. CDR3 DNA sequence: TGTGCCAGCAGCTCCCCGGTAACAACTGGAAACACCATATATTTT.

This sequence joins TRBV2 and TRBJ2-1, with D possibly matching TRBD2 (6 bases). CDR3 length equals 17 residues. Germline values: CDR1 SNHLY, CDR2 FYNNEI. Trimming took off 6 bases at V and 3 bases at J, with 21 bases between the two ends. CDR3 coding DNA: TGTGCCAGCAGAAGGAGGGCGGGCCCGGGATACTACAATGAGCAGTTCTTC. This codes for CASRRRAGPGYYNEQFF. The full variable domain, in which reference TRBV2 and TRBJ2-1 provide the parts outside the CDR3, is EPEVTQTPSHQVTQMGQEVILRCVPISNHLYFYWYRQILGQKVEFLVSFYNNEISEKSEIFDDQFSVERPDGSNFTLKIRSTKLEDSAMYFCASRRRAGPGYYNEQFFGPGTRLTVL.

The chain joins TRBV21-1 to TRBJ2-3; TRBD1 is the table's D call and was not checked against the DNA. TRBV21-1 is reported as a pseudogene. This CDR3 contains 20 residues. The CDR3 is CASSKPQGQGTILGTDTQYF. The CDR3 DNA follows: TGTGCCAGCAGCAAACCACAGGGACAGGGGACAATACTGGGCACAGATACGCAGTATTTT.

This rearrangement joins TRBV11-1 to TRBJ2-2, with 11 bases matching TRBD2. The J segment lost 7 bases and the V segment lost 2 bases, leaving 3 bases of the junction unmatched. Germline lookup yields CDR1 SGHAT and CDR2 FQDESV (reference sequence). The CDR3 is 15 amino acids. The CDR3 is CASSLTSGSDGELFF. DNA for the CDR3: TGTGCCAGCAGCTTAACTAGCGGGAGTGACGGGGAGCTGTTTTTT.

This clone was seen a handful of times. The CDR3 DNA is TGTGCCTGGAGTAAGGGACAGTGGATGACTGAAGCTTTCTTT. Encoded protein: CAWSKGQWMTEAFF. V and J are TRBV30 and TRBJ1-1; 7 bases are shared with TRBD1. V trimming: 2 bases; J trimming: 5 bases; junction bases outside the gene matches: 8. The CDR3 extends over 14 amino acids. CDR1 and CDR2 (germline): GTSNPN, SVGIG (reference sequence).

CDR3 amino acids: CASSPTGGYEQYF. CDR3 in DNA: TGTGCCAGCTCACCTACAGGGGGCTACGAGCAGTACTTC. The chain combines TRBV18 with TRBJ2-7; 8 positions match TRBD1. Germline lookup yields CDR1 KGHSH and CDR2 LQKENI. The CDR3 has 13 residues. Trimming removed 3 bases from V and 3 bases from J; junction bases left unmatched: 1.

The chain carries TRBV7-3 and TRBJ1-1, with 9 bases fitting TRBD1. The germline CDR1 and CDR2 sequences are SGHTA and FQGTGA. With 5 bases clipped from V and 1 base from J, the junction kept 2 bases outside the gene matches. This CDR3 is built from 14 residues. The CDR3 nucleotides read TGTGCCAGCAGCGTGGGACAGGGGAACACTGAAGCTTTCTTT. Translated, it gives CASSVGQGNTEAFF.

V and J are TRBV19 and TRBJ2-7; 9 bases match TRBD2. The CDR3 totals 15 residues. CDR1 LNHDA and CDR2 SQIVND come from the germline V gene (reference sequence). V was pared by 4 bases and J by 3 bases, with 7 bases of the junction left unmatched. CDR3 sequence (DNA): TGTGCCAGTAGTAGTTCCGGGACTAGCATCTACGAGCAGTACTTC. This encodes CASSSSGTSIYEQYF.

For the CDR3, the DNA is TGTGCCAGCAGTGAAGGGCTAGCGGGAGGTTCGGATACGCAGTATTTT. This gives the protein CASSEGLAGGSDTQYF. The chain combines TRBV2 with TRBJ2-3, with 11 bases aligning to TRBD2. This CDR3 contains 16 residues. V lost 1 base to trimming and J lost 6 bases; unmatched junction nucleotides: 6. In germline, CDR1 is SNHLY, CDR2 FYNNEI.

CDR3 in amino acids: CASSLDRVGSKNIQYF. The CDR3 DNA reads as TGTGCCAGCAGTTTAGACAGGGTTGGATCCAAAAACATTCAGTACTTC. This chain connects TRBV6-6 to TRBJ2-4, with 7 bases identical to TRBD1. V shed 4 bases and J 2 bases; nucleotides not matched to a gene: 8. CDR3 length: 16 residues. The germline gives CDR1 MNHNY, CDR2 SVGAGI (reference sequence).

The J gene is TRBJ2-7, the V gene TRBV5-1; 10 positions match TRBD2. Germline V gives CDR1 SGHRS, CDR2 YFSETQ. J gave up 6 bases and V 4 bases, and 10 bases lay outside the gene matches. The CDR3 totals 15 residues. CDR3 loop: CASSPLPGTSAEQYF. In DNA, the CDR3 is TGCGCCAGCAGCCCCCTTCCCGGGACTAGCGCCGAGCAGTACTTC. Full variable domain (outside the CDR3, taken from reference TRBV5-1 and TRBJ2-7): KAGVTQTPRYLIKTRGQQVTLSCSPISGHRSVSWYQQTPGQGLQFLFEYFSETQRNKGNFPGRFSGRQFSNSRSEMNVSTLELGDSALYLCASSPLPGTSAEQYFGPGTRLTVT.

This rearrangement joins TRBV28 to TRBJ2-7, with D maybe TRBD1 (5 bases). Germline V gene data show CDR1 as MDHEN and CDR2 as SYDVKM. V was trimmed by 2 bases and J by 3 bases, leaving 5 bases between them. The length of the CDR3 is 12 residues. CDR3 in DNA: TGTGCCAGCAGTTTAAGGGGCTACGAGCAGTACTTC. This codes for CASSLRGYEQYF. Variable domain in full (rest from reference TRBV28 and TRBJ2-7): DVKVTQSSRYLVKRTGEKVFLECVQDMDHENMFWYRQDPGLGLRLIYFSYDVKMKEKGDIPEGYSVSREKKERFSLILESASTNQTSMYLCASSLRGYEQYFGPGTRLTVT.